This TCR beta chain was observed in a study of tumor and adjacent non-tumor tissue in lung cancer. A modified ARM-PCR protocol with three rounds of nested PCR amplified TCRbeta. Using its own MiXCR run on the multiplex PCR reads, TCRdb lists one record per CDR3 protein. The repertoire consists of some 78,000 distinct CDR3 sequences, with 80% occurring once and the leading ten covering 10% to 15%. The template was RNA from unsorted bulk tissue. Germline CDR1 reads MDHEN; CDR2 reads SYDVKM. This CDR3 is built from 14 residues. Notes on this clonotype: An end of the junction does not agree with germline; a read error may underlie this.

Sequencing was done on a sample of lung tumor tissue. The receptor was isolated from a woman in her forties or fifties with non-small cell lung cancer. The chain has TRBV28 and TRBJ2-1; D perhaps matches TRBD1 (6 bases). CDR3 in DNA: TGTGTCACCTCCTCCGGGACACCTTACAATGAGCGGTTCTTC. Protein sequence: CVTSSGTPYNERFF.